The following is a TCR beta chain sequence with its context. No antigen is known for it. One base away there is no much larger clone; base qualities are not given. CDR1 MDHEN and CDR2 SYDVKM are derived from the germline V gene. The V end gives up 5 bases and the J end 7 bases, leaving 11 bases in the junction not matched to a gene. The CDR3 runs 16 amino acids, cysteine and phenylalanine included. The entry retains the CDR3 DNA only, 48 bases that are in frame from base 1. These data are taken from a study of blood T cell repertoires in COVID-19 (dated by TCRdb to 2019 to 2021). Concerning the study at large: Collaborator samples came from the United States, Italy and Spain and covered acute and convalescent phases of COVID-19. The material from the prospective study consisted of cDNA or gDNA derived from T cells, B-cell-depleted T cells, or PBMCs. The dataset comprised deeply sampled blood TCRbeta repertoires from subjects exposed to, actively infected with, or recovered from COVID-19. The repertoires were released in a freely available public database meant as a resource for research on the immune response to SARS-CoV-2. The samples were drawn from the first 160 participants of the ongoing ImmuneRACE study and from over 950 subjects provided by 6 global collaborators. Sample metadata almost always included a de-identified subject ID, COVID-19 status, age in years and sex. Where HLA class I and class II types were available, the types were taken from metadata supplied by the sample provider, not from assay-based typing. Overall study results and their limits: The amount of clinical and demographic metadata varied by source and participant and was provided uncurated.

Each collaborating institution followed its own protocols to collect whole blood in K2EDTA tubes. For TCRbeta analysis, collaborators shipped samples in one of three forms: frozen whole blood, isolated PBMCs, or DNA extracted from either of those sample types. TCRbeta CDR3 regions were amplified from genomic DNA by means of the immunoSEQ Assay, a bias-controlled multiplex PCR. Processing in the source paper ran as follows. The number of nucleated cells in each sample was estimated from the amplification of reference gene primers within the assay. To quantify the absolute abundance of each unique TCRbeta CDR3 rearrangement, sequence reads were collapsed and filtered. For each sample, productive Simpson clonality was calculated as the square root of Simpson's diversity index over productive rearrangements. TCRdb retrieved this table from immuneACCESS and kept in-frame rearrangements only. Not all clones are present; in checked studies, unresolved V genes account for under half, and no reason is known for the remainder. V and J calls and clone size are given by that table; D and trimming were obtained from the DNA. This sample has approximately 500,000 clones in its table, and around 85% of those were observed once. The ten largest account for approximately 2.9% of the sample.

In this chain, TRBV28 is recombined with TRBJ1-6; 7 middle bases align to TRBD1. This receptor was obtained from a human donor in a cohort sampled during active COVID-19. The specimen sequenced was peripheral blood. The sequenced DNA is TGTGCCAGCAGTAACCAACCGACAGGGATAAATTCACCCCTCCACTTT. Its coded protein is CASSNQPTGINSPLHF.